The TCR beta chain under discussion was sequenced for a study of shared clonotypes between healthy human individuals. The germline gives CDR1 SGHDT, CDR2 YYEEEE. The CDR3 loop spans 15 amino acids. V lost 3 bases to trimming and J lost 4 bases, with 16 bases between them. Produced via immunoSEQ multiplex PCR; TCRdb's table is partial and in-frame only. The data hold 90,000 to 120,000 clones, with 68% observed a single time. The chain couples TRBV5-6 to TRBJ1-2; the D gene is possibly TRBD1 (6 bases). This receptor was identified in a woman in her twenties or thirties in good health. Sequencing input: memory CD8+ T cells sorted from blood. Subset indicated: CD45RO+ cells pooled with CCR7-negative TemRA cells. This CDR3 is CASSSMGGFFYGYTF. DNA for the CDR3: TGTGCCAGCAGCTCCATGGGGGGCTTTTTCTATGGCTACACCTTC.